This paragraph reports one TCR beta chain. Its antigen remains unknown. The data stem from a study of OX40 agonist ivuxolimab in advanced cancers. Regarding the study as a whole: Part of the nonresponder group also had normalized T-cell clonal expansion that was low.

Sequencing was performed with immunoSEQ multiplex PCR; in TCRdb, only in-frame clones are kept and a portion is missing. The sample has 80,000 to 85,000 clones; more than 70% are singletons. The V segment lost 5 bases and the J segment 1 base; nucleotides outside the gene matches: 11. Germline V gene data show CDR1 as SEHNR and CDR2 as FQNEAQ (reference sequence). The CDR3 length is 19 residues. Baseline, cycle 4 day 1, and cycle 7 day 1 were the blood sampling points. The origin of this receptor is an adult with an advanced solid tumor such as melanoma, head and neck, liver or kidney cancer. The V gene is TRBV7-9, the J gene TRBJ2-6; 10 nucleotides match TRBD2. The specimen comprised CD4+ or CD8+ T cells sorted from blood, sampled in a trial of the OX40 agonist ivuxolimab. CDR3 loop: CASSPPGGTSVSGANVLTF. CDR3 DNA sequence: TGTGCCAGCAGCCCGCCAGGAGGGACTAGCGTATCTGGGGCCAACGTCCTGACTTTC.